In this sample, the clone carrying this T cell receptor (beta chain) turned up a few times. Its antigen is not identified. Per sequencing run, 15-18 subjects together gave over 170 million TCR-beta sequences. TCRdb passed the 5' RACE reads through MiXCR, listing each CDR3 protein once. The top ten clones hold under 2.5% of a sample with roughly 62,000 distinct CDR3 sequences, over 3.5% of them seen once. These data are taken from a study of neurological immune-mediated disorders. Study observations and caveats: No CDR3 amino acid sequences were shared by expanded clones across subjects, suggesting private repertoires in all groups. There was no association between the multiple sclerosis repertoire cluster and any clinical or MRI feature. The greatest TCR clonal expansion occurred in HTLV-1-associated myelopathy and the least in multiple sclerosis, which fell below healthy controls.

Germline CDR1 reads SGHTA; CDR2 reads FQGNSA. V lost 5 bases, J lost 0 bases, and 7 bases stayed unmatched. The CDR3 is 17 amino acids. Input material: PBMCs. This TCR was recovered from a woman between 50 and 59 years old with multiple sclerosis. The rearrangement uses TRBV7-2 and TRBJ2-3; 11 bases are shared with TRBD2. CDR3 sequence: CASSPPVAGGSTDTQYF. CDR3 coding DNA: TGTGCCAGCAGCCCCCCGGTAGCGGGAGGGAGCACAGATACGCAGTATTTT.